This T cell receptor beta chain appears in the sequencing data of a study of T cells in localized non-small cell lung cancer. There are 14 residues in the CDR3. The germline V gene has CDR1 LNHDA and CDR2 SQIVND (reference sequence). With 4 bases removed from V and 1 base from J, the gap between germline ends came to 9 bases. Some clones are missing from TCRdb's copy, which holds only in-frame ones; the method was immunoSEQ multiplex PCR. The sample lists around 69,000 clones; roughly nine tenths were seen once. The chain joins TRBV19 to TRBJ2-3; D remains unclear. Sequenced material: peripheral blood, taken before any cancer treatment. This clonotype was obtained from a woman aged 35 to 70 with stage I lung adenocarcinoma. The CDR3 here is CASSNKKGTDTQYF. DNA for the CDR3: TGTGCCAGTAGTAATAAAAAGGGCACAGATACGCAGTATTTT.